The entry that follows covers one T cell receptor (beta chain) sequence. The antigen is unknown. TCRdb's table, derived via immunoSEQ multiplex PCR, lists solely in-frame clones and lacks some. The top ten hold 0.35% to 0.4% of the sample, which has just under 65,000 clones, around 95% seen once. Surgery cases with the highest brain T cell transcript signatures were chosen for sequencing. This sample is drawn from a study of brain T cells in children with intractable seizures. General study findings and limits: HCMV serostatus was not known, and viral specificity came from CDR3 similarity only. Clones missing pre-surgery may reflect undersampling of that blood sample.

The CDR3 extends over 15 amino acids. Germline V CDR1 and CDR2: MNHEY, SVGAGI. The germline V and J ends were trimmed by 8 bases and 0 bases, with 11 bases remaining between them. The TCR sequence derives from a boy under two years old with focal cortical dysplasia and intractable seizures. The chain recombines TRBV6-5 with TRBJ1-6, with D possibly matching TRBD1 (5 bases). Sequenced material: peripheral blood, taken at surgery. DNA for the CDR3: TGTGCCAGCGGCAGGGACCTCTCCTATAATTCACCCCTCCACTTT. Translation gives CASGRDLSYNSPLHF.